The 19 T cell receptor beta chains below all came from one sample that was sequenced in a study of T cell responses to AZD1222 COVID-19 vaccine. Method: immunoSEQ multiplex PCR; TCRdb's copy keeps in-frame clones and lacks some. The data show 140,000 to 150,000 clones, approximately 85% seen once. The input for sequencing was peripheral blood, taken on day 0 of AZD1222 vaccination. These receptors all come from an adult in good health.

This sequence joins TRBV4-2 and TRBJ2-3; 9 bases line up with TRBD2. Looked up from germline, CDR1 is LGHNA and CDR2 is YNFKEQ. CDR3 length: 17 residues. V shed 1 base, J shed 5 bases, and the junction held 10 bases outside the gene matches. The CDR3 region is CASSQVQAGGGGDTQYF. For the CDR3, the DNA is TGTGCCAGCAGCCAAGTACAAGCGGGGGGCGGGGGAGATACGCAGTATTTT.

For the CDR3, the DNA is TGTGCCAGCAGTTACGGGACAACTGGAAACACCATATATTTT. It translates to CASSYGTTGNTIYF. The rearrangement links TRBV6-5 to TRBJ1-3, with D tentatively TRBD1 (6 bases). The germline gives CDR1 MNHEY, CDR2 SVGAGI. Trimming removed 2 bases from V and 2 bases from J, with 7 bases in between. The CDR3 has 14 amino acids.

The chain combines TRBV5-1 with TRBJ2-1; 9 bases match TRBD2. V was clipped by 0 bases and J by 15 bases; unmatched bases: 10. CDR1 and CDR2 (germline): SGHRS, YFSETQ. This CDR3 has 14 amino acids. CDR3 in DNA: TGCGCCAGCAGCTTGGCTACTAGCGGGCCTTCGGTGTTCTTC. The encoded protein is CASSLATSGPSVFF.

The chain joins TRBV12-3 or TRBV12-4 to TRBJ2-3, with D unclear. The V end lost 5 bases, the J end lost 0 bases, and 6 bases lay between the germline ends. This CDR3 is 13 amino acids long. The CDR3 loop reads CASSPPSTDTQYF. For the CDR3, the DNA is TGTGCCAGCAGTCCTCCCAGCACAGATACGCAGTATTTT.

The V gene is TRBV7-8, the J gene TRBJ2-1, with TRBD2 matching 11 bases. Trimming took 6 bases from V and 4 from J; bases not matched to a gene: 5. From germline, CDR1 is SGHVS and CDR2 FQNEAQ. The CDR3 length is 15 residues. The CDR3 DNA reads TGTGCCAGCAGTTTTAGCGGGAGGGATTACAATGAGCAGTTCTTC. This gives the protein CASSFSGRDYNEQFF.

This chain uses TRBV18 with TRBJ2-7; 9 nucleotides agree with TRBD1. This CDR3 spans 14 amino acids. V lost 4 bases, J lost 1 base, and 2 bases stayed unmatched. Germline V gene sequence: CDR1 KGHSH, CDR2 LQKENI. CDR3 coding DNA: TGTGCCAGCTCACTTGGACAGGGGTCCTACGAGCAGTACTTC. Translation: CASSLGQGSYEQYF.

The genes are TRBV21-1 and TRBJ2-7; no DNA check was done on the table's D call, TRBD2. TRBV21-1 is a pseudogene locus. The CDR3 loop spans 13 amino acids. CDR3 coding DNA: TGTGCCAGCAGCCCCCTAAACGGGGGTGAGCAGTACTTC. It codes for CASSPLNGGEQYF.

The chain joins TRBV30 to TRBJ1-5; tentatively, D is TRBD1 (6 bases). The germline V and J ends were trimmed by 2 bases and 5 bases, with 13 bases remaining between them. Per the germline V gene, CDR1 is GTSNPN and CDR2 is SVGIG (reference sequence). The CDR3 totals 14 residues. The CDR3 loop reads CAWSTHREDQPQHF. CDR3 in DNA: TGTGCCTGGAGTACCCACAGGGAGGATCAGCCCCAGCATTTT. The variable domain in full, completed from reference TRBV30 and TRBJ1-5, reads SQTIHQWPATLVQPVGSPLSLECTVEGTSNPNLYWYRQAAGRGLQLLFYSVGIGQISSEVPQNLSASRPQDRQFILSSKKLLLSDSGFYLCAWSTHREDQPQHFGDGTRLSIL.

This chain joins TRBV11-2 and TRBJ2-7; unclear D gene. V lost 5 bases and J 2 bases, leaving 10 bases between the germline ends. Germline CDR1 is SGHAT and CDR2 is FQNNGV. The CDR3 extends over 13 amino acids. CDR3 amino acids: CASSPGAAYEQYF. The DNA for the CDR3 is TGTGCCAGCAGCCCCGGTGCGGCCTACGAGCAGTACTTC.

J is TRBJ1-1 and V is TRBV6-5; 7 bases match TRBD1. CDR1 is MNHEY, CDR2 SVGAGI, per germline. The CDR3 sequence is 14 residues long. The V and J ends lost 0 bases and 10 bases, in that order; junction bases with no gene match: 8. The CDR3 here is CASSYSSTQGGAFF. The CDR3 DNA reads TGTGCCAGCAGTTACTCCTCCACCCAGGGGGGAGCTTTCTTT.

This rearrangement joins TRBV7-9 to TRBJ1-5; TRBD1 is a possible D gene (5 bases). The CDR3 length is 16 residues. The germline V gene encodes CDR1 SEHNR and CDR2 FQNEAQ (reference sequence). Between the trimmed V and J ends, which lost 5 bases and 0 bases, there was a span of 14 bases. The CDR3 is CASSPTGTLSNQPQHF. CDR3 nucleotide sequence: TGTGCCAGCAGCCCAACGGGGACCCTTAGCAATCAGCCCCAGCATTTT. Combining the CDR3 with reference TRBV7-9 and TRBJ1-5 gives the whole variable domain DTGVSQNPRHKITKRGQNVTFRCDPISEHNRLYWYRQTLGQGPEFLTYFQNEAQLEKSRLLSDRFSAERPKGSFSTLEIQRTEQGDSAMYLCASSPTGTLSNQPQHFGDGTRLSIL.

The J gene is TRBJ2-2, the V gene TRBV6-2 or TRBV6-3; the D is unclear. The CDR3 spans 13 residues. Germline V gives CDR1 MNHEY, CDR2 SVGEGT. The V gene lost 5 bases and the J gene lost 5 bases, with 9 bases spanning the gap. Here the CDR3 reads CASSQASTGELFF. The CDR3 DNA follows: TGTGCCAGCAGTCAGGCGAGTACCGGGGAGCTGTTTTTT.

This rearrangement joins TRBV30 to TRBJ2-5, with D possibly matching TRBD1 (6 bases). CDR3 size: 12 residues. Germline values: CDR1 GTSNPN, CDR2 SVGIG (reference sequence). The germline V and J ends were trimmed by 0 bases and 4 bases, with 6 bases remaining between them. The DNA for the CDR3 is TGTGCCTGGAGTGTACAGGGAGAGACCCAGTACTTC. It translates to CAWSVQGETQYF.

This clone was counted a few times. The chain combines TRBV10-3 with TRBJ2-5; 15 nucleotides agree with TRBD2. Trimming took 4 bases from V and 5 from J; bases not matched to a gene: 2. This CDR3 is built from 15 residues. CDR1 ENHRY and CDR2 SYGVKD come from the germline V gene. In nucleotides, the CDR3 is TGTGCCATCAGTGGGACTAGCGGGGGGGCGGAGACCCAGTACTTC. Translated, it gives CAISGTSGGAETQYF.

In regard to this clone: One end of the junction varies from germline; a read error may be responsible. The genes are TRBV11-2 and TRBJ2-2; TRBD1 agrees at 7 bases. CDR3 length: 15 amino acids. Per germline, CDR1 SGHAT and CDR2 FQNNGV. The CDR3 reads CANSLGRQGLGELFF. As DNA, the CDR3 is TGTGCCAACAGCTTAGGCAGACAGGGATTAGGGGAGCTGTTTTTT.

This chain connects TRBV6-1 to TRBJ1-3; no clear D gene. This CDR3 is 13 amino acids long. V lost 1 base, J lost 2 bases, and 3 bases lay in between. CDR1 MNHNS and CDR2 SASEGT come from the germline V gene. CDR3 region: CASSEVPGNTIYF. The CDR3 DNA reads as TGTGCCAGCAGTGAAGTTCCTGGAAACACCATATATTTT.

This chain connects TRBV25-1 to TRBJ1-4; D gene unclear. The V end lost 1 base, the J end lost 7 bases, and 13 bases lay between the germline ends. Germline values: CDR1 MGHDK, CDR2 SYGVNS. The CDR3 has 15 residues. CDR3 nucleotides: TGTGCCAGCAGTGAATCGACTTCGGTGGGTGAAAAACTGTTTTTT. This codes for CASSESTSVGEKLFF.

The J gene is TRBJ2-3, the V gene TRBV19; the match to TRBD2 covers 7 bases. J was trimmed by 6 bases and V by 5 bases; bases with no gene match: 8. This CDR3 region has 14 residues. Germline-derived CDR1 and CDR2 are LNHDA and SQIVND (reference sequence). The CDR3 reads CASSFRGVGDTQYF. CDR3 nucleotide sequence: TGTGCCAGTAGTTTCCGGGGGGTCGGTGATACGCAGTATTTT.

The V call is TRBV6-1, the J call TRBJ1-5; D is undetermined. Looked up from germline, CDR1 is MNHNS and CDR2 is SASEGT. There are 17 residues in the CDR3. V lost 4 bases, J lost 1 base, and 17 bases lay in between. The CDR3 DNA is TGTGCCAGCAGTGGCAGCAGAGGAGGTGGGAGCAATCAGCCCCAGCATTTT. Its translation: CASSGSRGGGSNQPQHF.